A selection of T cell receptor beta chains follows, all from one sample in a study of OX40 agonist ivuxolimab in advanced cancers. The table came from immunoSEQ multiplex PCR; TCRdb's copy has only in-frame clones and leaves some out. The sample yields roughly 79,000 clones, about 84% seen once. Sequenced here: CD4+ or CD8+ T cells sorted from blood, sampled in a trial of the OX40 agonist ivuxolimab. The receptors were sampled from an adult with an advanced solid tumor such as melanoma, head and neck, liver or kidney cancer. CDR3s include the opening cysteine and the closing phenylalanine or tryptophan. D genes are given only for firm matches. Only some rows state a clone size, as once, few, many or a class for expanded clones.

TRBJ1-4 NA NA TRBV27 TGTGCCAGCAGTTCAACTCCTGCAACTAATGAAAAACTGTTTTTT CASSSTPATNEKLFF
TRBJ1-2 NA NA TRBV19 TGTGCCAGTAGTTCGACAGGTTATGGCTACACCTTC CASSSTGYGYTF
TRBJ2-3 NA NA TRBV4-3 TGCGCCAGCAGCCAAGAGGGGTCGGGAGTTTCGGGTACGCAGTATTTT CASSQEGSGVSGTQYF
TRBJ1-5 few TRBD1 TRBV6-1 TGTGCCAGCATTCTTGGACAGGGGATTCAGCCCCAGCATTTT CASILGQGIQPQHF
TRBJ2-7 NA NA TRBV7-8 TGTGCCAGCAGCTTAAGGGGGGGGCTAGCGGCCGCCTACGAGCAGTACTTC CASSLRGGLAAAYEQYF
TRBJ1-2 once NA TRBV4-1 TGCGCCAGCAGCCGGACTACACAGGGAACAAGAGACTATGGCTACACCTTC CASSRTTQGTRDYGYTF
TRBJ2-7 once NA TRBV6-5 TGTGCCAGCCCAGAGGGGTACGAGCAGTACTTC CASPEGYEQYF
TRBJ1-2 NA TRBD1 TRBV6-5 TGTGCCAGCAAACGGACAGGGACAAACTATGGCTACACCTTC CASKRTGTNYGYTF
TRBJ2-2 NA TRBD2 TRBV7-8 TGTGCCAGCGAGCGGGGGGGCAAGACCGGGGAGCTGTTTTTT CASERGGKTGELFF
TRBJ2-1 NA TRBD2 TRBV7-2 TGTGCCAGCAGCTTAGACGGGACTACCTTTGGATGGTTCTTC CASSLDGTTFGWFF
TRBJ2-7 NA TRBD1 TRBV7-9 TGTGCCAGCAGCTCGTCGGGACAGGGCTACGAGCAGTACTTC CASSSSGQGYEQYF
TRBJ2-3 NA TRBD2 TRBV7-2 TGTGCCAGCAGCTTCAGGACTAGCGGGGGGGAAACAGATACGCAGTATTTT CASSFRTSGGETDTQYF
TRBJ2-2 once TRBD1 TRBV9 TGTGCCAGCAGCGTAGCTACAGGGACAGATAACACCGGGGAGCTGTTTTTT CASSVATGTDNTGELFF
TRBJ1-2 NA NA TRBV23-1 TGCGCCAGCAGTCAATCGATGGAGGCTCTTAACTATGGCTACACCTTC CASSQSMEALNYGYTF
TRBJ1-1 NA NA TRBV5-1 TGCGCCAGCAGCCCAGGACAGCACCTAATGAACACTGAAGCTTTCTTT CASSPGQHLMNTEAFF
TRBJ2-7 NA TRBD2 TRBV11-2 TGTGCCAGCAGCTTAGGTCATCCCTGGCTAGCGGGAGGGAGGTACGAGCAGTACTTC CASSLGHPWLAGGRYEQYF